This TCR beta chain came from a study of cytomegalovirus exposure and HLA in healthy donors. This clone was observed a few times. The primer mix had 60 Vbeta and 13 Jbeta primers. This table comes from immunoSEQ multiplex PCR, and its TCRdb copy is limited to in-frame clones, with some not included. In the table there are about 120,000 clones, 15% of which are singletons. The receptor comes from a woman under 30 in good health and CMV-seronegative. Sequencing input: PBMCs.

As DNA, the CDR3 is TGCGCCAGCAGCTTAGACAGGGGGCGAAGAGATACGCAGTATTTT. Residues: CASSLDRGRRDTQYF. The chain links TRBV5-1 to TRBJ2-3, with 10 positions matching TRBD1. The CDR3 contains 15 residues. CDR1 and CDR2 (germline): SGHRS, YFSETQ. Trimming took 2 bases from V and 5 from J; bases not matched to a gene: 5.